These 28 T cell receptor beta chains were all obtained from the same sample, sequenced in a study of cytomegalovirus exposure and HLA in healthy donors. PCR was performed using 60 Vbeta and 13 Jbeta primers. Clones were read by immunoSEQ multiplex PCR, and TCRdb kept only the in-frame ones, dropping some. The table has 35,000 to 40,000 clones, about half seen once; the top ten hold about 6.1%. The sequencing sample was made of PBMCs. The receptors were sampled from a woman between 35 and 50 years old in good health and CMV-seropositive.

The chain uses TRBV6-1 and TRBJ1-6; TRBD1 is a possible D gene (6 bases). V lost 6 bases to trimming and J lost 8 bases, with 14 bases between them. This CDR3 has 14 amino acids. Germline V gives CDR1 MNHNS, CDR2 SASEGT. The CDR3 coding sequence is TGTGCCAGCAGATTATACAGGGTGGATTCACCCCTCCACTTT. This translates into CASRLYRVDSPLHF.

The chain carries TRBV7-9 and TRBJ1-2; D not resolved. CDR3 length: 13 residues. Trimming shortened V by 3 bases and J by 2 bases, and 7 bases separated the two germline ends. The germline CDR1 and CDR2 sequences are SEHNR and FQNEAQ (reference sequence). CDR3 protein: CASSFEGNYGYTF. DNA for the CDR3: TGTGCCAGCAGCTTCGAGGGAAACTATGGCTACACCTTC.

The chain has TRBV4-3 and TRBJ1-2; possibly TRBD1 for D (5 bases). Between the trimmed V and J ends, which lost 0 bases and 8 bases, there was a span of 13 bases. The length of the CDR3 is 14 residues. Germline V lookup: CDR1 LGHNA, CDR2 YSLEER. This CDR3 is CASSQDLGWGGYTF. CDR3 DNA sequence: TGCGCCAGCAGCCAAGATCTGGGTTGGGGCGGCTACACCTTC.

This sequence joins TRBV6-1 and TRBJ2-3; tentative D call: TRBD2 (6 bases). CDR3 length: 14 residues. V was clipped by 0 bases and J by 4 bases, with 8 bases between them. Germline CDR1 reads MNHNS; CDR2 reads SASEGT. CDR3 loop: CASSEAWGADTQYF. Here the CDR3 DNA reads TGTGCCAGCAGTGAAGCTTGGGGGGCAGATACGCAGTATTTT.

With respect to this clone: A junction end diverges from the germline sequence, so it may reflect a read error. V and J are TRBV6-4 and TRBJ2-2; maybe TRBD2 (6 bases). This CDR3 has 15 amino acids. The V gene's germline CDR1 is MRHNA and CDR2 SNTAGT. The CDR3 is CASSDGSVGTGGLFF. CDR3 in DNA: TGTGCCAGCAGTGATGGAAGCGTGGGCACCGGGGGGCTGTTTTTT.

The rearrangement joins TRBV28 to TRBJ2-5; D is undetermined. There are 12 residues in the CDR3. V dropped 6 bases and J dropped 4 bases, with 9 bases sitting between them. Germline V gives CDR1 MDHEN, CDR2 SYDVKM. CDR3 sequence: CASSETGETQYF. CDR3 in DNA: TGTGCCAGCAGCGAGACTGGAGAGACCCAGTACTTC.

J is TRBJ2-3 and V is TRBV19; 7 nucleotides match TRBD1. V trimming: 4 bases; J trimming: 1 base; junction bases outside the gene matches: 2. Germline assignment: CDR1 LNHDA and CDR2 SQIVND (reference sequence). This CDR3 contains 14 residues. The CDR3 region has the DNA TGTGCCAGTAGTACCGACAGGGGCACAGATACGCAGTATTTT. This sequence encodes CASSTDRGTDTQYF.

This chain links TRBV5-1 with TRBJ2-5; 7 nucleotides align to TRBD1. Germline lookup yields CDR1 SGHRS and CDR2 YFSETQ. The length of the CDR3 is 17 residues. With V trimmed by 0 bases and J by 2 bases, 10 bases remained unmatched. The CDR3 coding sequence is TGCGCCAGCAGCTTGGCCCGGGGACAGAGCGGACAAGAGACCCAGTACTTC. Translating it yields CASSLARGQSGQETQYF. The whole variable domain, filled in from reference TRBV5-1 and TRBJ2-5, reads KAGVTQTPRYLIKTRGQQVTLSCSPISGHRSVSWYQQTPGQGLQFLFEYFSETQRNKGNFPGRFSGRQFSNSRSEMNVSTLELGDSALYLCASSLARGQSGQETQYFGPGTRLLVL.

This clone has more than one count but fewer than ten. The chain is built from TRBV15 and TRBJ2-5; 13 nucleotides align to TRBD2. Germline values: CDR1 LNHNV, CDR2 YYDKDF (reference sequence). The CDR3 is 17 amino acids. The ends lost 1 base at V and 5 bases at J; junction bases unmatched: 7. In nucleotides, the CDR3 is TGTGCCACCAGCAGAGCCGGACTAGCGGGGGCCGGGGAGACCCAGTACTTC. Translated: CATSRAGLAGAGETQYF.

CDR3 region: CAISESMVRRGTEAFF. CDR3 DNA sequence: TGTGCCATCAGTGAGTCGATGGTCCGTCGGGGCACTGAAGCTTTCTTT. J is TRBJ1-1 and V is TRBV10-3; D call uncertain. The V gene lost 0 bases and the J gene lost 4 bases, with 15 bases spanning the gap. The CDR3 is made up of 16 amino acids. Germline V gene sequence: CDR1 ENHRY, CDR2 SYGVKD.

Concerning this clone: One junction end disagrees with the germline gene, perhaps due to a read error. The V gene is TRBV15, the J gene TRBJ2-1, with 9 nucleotides matching TRBD2. Looked up from germline, CDR1 is LNHNV and CDR2 is YYDKDF (reference sequence). This CDR3 comprises 15 residues. The CDR3 region is CATSRSGGSSNEQFF. The DNA of the CDR3 is TGTGCCACCAGCAGGAGCGGGGGGTCCTCCAATGAGCAGTTCTTC.

The table lists this clone with a count of one. The rearrangement uses TRBV19 and TRBJ1-1, with TRBD1 as a possible D gene (5 bases). CDR1 and CDR2 (germline): LNHDA, SQIVND (reference sequence). V was trimmed by 6 bases and J by 0 bases, leaving 17 bases between them. The CDR3 sequence is 16 residues long. CDR3 in amino acids: CASRDGTGGLNTEAFF. Written as DNA, the CDR3 is TGTGCCAGTAGAGACGGGACGGGGGGGTTGAACACTGAAGCTTTCTTT.

V is TRBV27 and J is TRBJ2-1; a weak D match, TRBD1 (6 bases). Trimming took 8 bases from V and 9 from J, leaving 11 bases between them. The CDR3 contains 11 residues. CDR1 MNHEY and CDR2 SMNVEV come from the germline V gene (reference sequence). In DNA form, the CDR3 reads TGTGCCAGCCAGATCAGGGGTGAGCAGTTCTTC. Translating it yields CASQIRGEQFF.

The chain is built from TRBV18 and TRBJ2-3; TRBD2 might be the D (6 bases). Trimming took 2 bases from V and 3 from J, leaving 12 bases between them. Germline CDR1 is KGHSH and CDR2 is LQKENI. The CDR3 has 15 residues. The CDR3 DNA follows: TGTGCCAGCTCACCAGGGAGGTCGGGGACAGATACGCAGTATTTT. It translates to CASSPGRSGTDTQYF.

This clone came up many times. The rearrangement joins TRBV6-1 to TRBJ2-7, with 8 bases matching TRBD2. Per the germline V gene, CDR1 is MNHNS and CDR2 is SASEGT. V shed 5 bases, J shed 5 bases, and the junction held 11 bases outside the gene matches. The length of the CDR3 is 15 residues. CDR3 nucleotides: TGTGCCAGCAGTCTAAAGGTCGGGGGGGCACACGAGCAGTACTTC. This encodes CASSLKVGGAHEQYF.

This clone was seen only a few times. The V call is TRBV2, the J call TRBJ1-2; D ambiguous. The V end was cut by 3 bases, the J end by 7 bases, with 6 bases between. Germline-derived CDR1 and CDR2 are SNHLY and FYNNEI. This CDR3 has 11 residues. DNA for the CDR3: TGTGCCAGCAGTGACTATGGTGGCTACACCTTC. As protein: CASSDYGGYTF.

The genes are TRBV14 and TRBJ2-1; 9 nucleotides agree with TRBD2. The trim removed 1 base at V and 3 bases at J, leaving 7 bases unmatched. CDR3 length equals 17 residues. Germline CDR1 reads SGHDN; CDR2 reads FVKESK. The CDR3 DNA reads as TGTGCCAGCAGCCAAGTGTCATGGCGGGGGGGCTACAATGAGCAGTTCTTC. Its protein is CASSQVSWRGGYNEQFF. Supplemented by reference TRBV14 and TRBJ2-1, the full variable domain reads EAGVTQFPSHSVIEKGQTVTLRCDPISGHDNLYWYRRVMGKEIKFLLHFVKESKQDESGMPNNRFLAERTGGTYSTLKVQPAELEDSGVYFCASSQVSWRGGYNEQFFGPGTRLTVL.

This clone was detected only once. The V call is TRBV19, the J call TRBJ2-7; TRBD1 agrees at 8 bases. With V trimmed by 4 bases and J by 4 bases, 3 bases remained unmatched. CDR1 is LNHDA, CDR2 SQIVND, per germline (reference sequence). The CDR3 length is 13 residues. CDR3 nucleotide sequence: TGTGCCAGTAGTAGGGACAGGACTTACGAGCAGTACTTC. Translating gives CASSRDRTYEQYF.

CDR3 sequence reads: CAWNTGTGLNTEAFF. DNA for the CDR3: TGTGCCTGGAATACCGGGACAGGGTTGAACACTGAAGCTTTCTTT. V usage is TRBV30 and J usage is TRBJ1-1, with 9 bases fitting TRBD1. The germline gives CDR1 GTSNPN, CDR2 SVGIG (reference sequence). V lost 4 bases, J lost 0 bases, and 6 bases stayed unmatched. This CDR3 has 15 amino acids.

This rearrangement joins TRBV9 to TRBJ2-7; TRBD2 is a possible D gene (5 bases). CDR3 size: 16 residues. V was cut by 3 bases and J by 2 bases, with 18 bases left in between. Germline V gives CDR1 SGDLS, CDR2 YYNGEE. The CDR3 region is CASSDRLSSRAYEQYF. The DNA for the CDR3 is TGTGCCAGCAGCGACCGGTTGTCTAGCCGAGCCTACGAGCAGTACTTC.

A single count supports this clone. The chain carries TRBV30 and TRBJ1-5; 8 bases align to TRBD1. The CDR3 extends over 15 amino acids. V was pared by 0 bases and J by 5 bases, with 6 bases of the junction left unmatched. The germline CDR1 and CDR2 sequences are GTSNPN and SVGIG (reference sequence). CDR3 in DNA: TGTGCCTGGAGTGTACGGGACAGGAGGGATCAGCCCCAGCATTTT. Translated, it gives CAWSVRDRRDQPQHF.

J is TRBJ1-1 and V is TRBV14; D call uncertain. CDR3 length: 15 amino acids. Trimming took off 4 bases at V and 0 bases at J, with 12 bases between the two ends. CDR1 SGHDN and CDR2 FVKESK come from the germline V gene. The CDR3 sequence: CASSPQTRMNTEAFF. CDR3 coding DNA: TGTGCCAGCAGCCCACAGACCCGAATGAACACTGAAGCTTTCTTT.

This rearrangement joins TRBV7-2 to TRBJ2-5; no reliable D call. Per the germline V gene, CDR1 is SGHTA and CDR2 is FQGNSA. There are 14 residues in the CDR3. The V gene lost 1 base and the J gene lost 4 bases, with 10 bases spanning the gap. This chain's CDR3 is CASSLGLSGETQYF. The CDR3 DNA follows: TGTGCCAGCAGCTTAGGACTGTCTGGAGAGACCCAGTACTTC. The full variable domain, in which reference TRBV7-2 and TRBJ2-5 provide the parts outside the CDR3, is GAGVSQSPSNKVTEKGKDVELRCDPISGHTALYWYRQSLGQGLEFLIYFQGNSAPDKSGLPSDRFSAERTGGSVSTLTIQRTQQEDSAVYLCASSLGLSGETQYFGPGTRLLVL.

About this clone: The CDR3 end shows no conserved phenylalanine or tryptophan, and so a read error is likely. The V gene is TRBV7-6, the J gene TRBJ1-5; no definite D call. V dropped 0 bases and J dropped 2 bases, with 5 bases sitting between them. The CDR3 has 14 amino acids. In germline, CDR1 is SGHVS, CDR2 FNYEAQ. CDR3 protein: CASSLAEGNQPQHV. The CDR3 DNA is TGTGCCAGCAGCTTAGCCGAGGGCAATCAGCCCCAGCATGTT.

For the CDR3, the DNA is TGCGCCAGCAGTACCGGGACAGCTGTTGGGGAGCAGTACTTC. This codes for CASSTGTAVGEQYF. V gene TRBV10-1 combines with J gene TRBJ2-7; 7 nucleotides align to TRBD1. V dropped 5 bases and J dropped 7; count of bases not matched to a gene: 11. CDR3 length equals 14 residues. Germline values: CDR1 WNHNN, CDR2 SYGVQD (reference sequence).

Judged by abundance, this clone is medium-sized. The V gene is TRBV6-5, the J gene TRBJ1-1; possible D gene TRBD1, 6 bases. Trimming removed 2 bases at V and 4 bases at J, with 11 bases between. Germline V gene data show CDR1 as MNHEY and CDR2 as SVGAGI. CDR3 length: 14 residues. CDR3 DNA: TGTGCCAGCAGTTACAAGCAGGGGTCCACTGAAGCTTTCTTT. It codes for CASSYKQGSTEAFF.

The chain combines TRBV30 with TRBJ1-2; D is undetermined. CDR1 is GTSNPN, CDR2 SVGIG, per germline (reference sequence). The V gene lost 0 bases and the J gene lost 4 bases, with 9 bases spanning the gap. CDR3 length: 13 residues. CDR3 in DNA: TGTGCCTGGAGTGTATACGGTGCCTATGGCTACACCTTC. Residues: CAWSVYGAYGYTF.

The chain combines TRBV10-1 with TRBJ2-1; D might be TRBD2 (6 bases). V dropped 5 bases and J dropped 0 bases, with 11 bases sitting between them. The CDR3 runs to 15 residues. Germline CDR1 is WNHNN and CDR2 is SYGVQD (reference sequence). The CDR3 loop reads CASSRDLSSYNEQFF. The CDR3 nucleotides read TGCGCCAGCAGTAGGGACTTGAGCTCCTACAATGAGCAGTTCTTC.